These 14 T cell receptor beta chains share one sample of origin, sequenced in a study of CD8 T cells in Susac syndrome. Random hexamers were used to reverse transcribe the RNA input (roughly 0.5 to 1 ug). TCRdb re-analysed the immunoSEQ multiplex PCR reads in MiXCR, keeping a single row per CDR3 protein. This repertoire shows about 190,000 distinct CDR3 sequences, about 95% found once; its top ten account for 0.15% to 0.2%. Material for sequencing was CD8+ T cells from PBMCs. Every receptor here comes from a human donor with Susac syndrome.

J is TRBJ2-1 and V is TRBV30, with 16 positions matching TRBD2. The V and J ends lost 3 bases and 1 base, in that order; junction bases with no gene match: 3. Germline CDR1 GTSNPN, CDR2 SVGIG (reference sequence). The CDR3 loop spans 17 amino acids. CDR3 in amino acids: CAWRGLAGGLSYNEQFF. The CDR3 coding sequence is TGTGCCTGGAGGGGACTAGCGGGGGGGCTGTCCTACAATGAGCAGTTCTTC.

The chain carries TRBV4-1 and TRBJ2-3; 7 positions agree with TRBD2. The CDR3 is made up of 12 amino acids. Germline CDR1 reads MGHRA; CDR2 reads YSYEKL. V lost 8 bases and J lost 7; bases outside the gene matches: 6. The CDR3 loop is CASYGEGNTQYF. The CDR3 bases are TGCGCCAGCTATGGGGAGGGGAATACGCAGTATTTT.

The V call is TRBV7-9, the J call TRBJ2-3; D possibly corresponds to TRBD2 (5 bases). The length of the CDR3 is 16 residues. Germline CDR1 SEHNR, CDR2 FQNEAQ (reference sequence). V was cut by 7 bases and J by 0 bases, with 17 bases left in between. The DNA of the CDR3 is TGTGCCAGCACCGACGGGGTCCCATCTAGCACAGATACGCAGTATTTT. Translating gives CASTDGVPSSTDTQYF.

The chain is built from TRBV30 and TRBJ2-1; 7 nucleotides line up with TRBD1. V shed 7 bases, J shed 4 bases, and the junction held 4 bases outside the gene matches. The CDR3 is 12 amino acids. Germline V gene sequence: CDR1 GTSNPN, CDR2 SVGIG (reference sequence). The CDR3 protein is CAFRDRYNEQFF. The CDR3 DNA is TGTGCCTTCCGGGACAGATACAATGAGCAGTTCTTC.

The J gene is TRBJ1-1, the V gene TRBV5-6; TRBD1 matches 9 bases. V lost 4 bases, J lost 5 bases, and 12 bases stayed unmatched. The CDR3 is 16 amino acids. Germline V CDR1 and CDR2: SGHDT, YYEEEE. The CDR3 sequence is CASSAEAGTGITEAFF. The CDR3, as DNA: TGTGCCAGCAGCGCAGAAGCCGGGACAGGGATAACTGAAGCTTTCTTT.

The chain couples TRBV30 to TRBJ2-1; D remains ambiguous. The CDR3 loop spans 12 amino acids. V lost 0 bases, J lost 5 bases, and 5 bases lay in between. Germline CDR1 and CDR2: GTSNPN and SVGIG (reference sequence). This CDR3 reads CAWSVVDNEQFF. The CDR3 nucleotides are TGTGCCTGGAGTGTTGTGGACAATGAGCAGTTCTTC.

The chain combines TRBV4-1 with TRBJ2-1, with 8 bases aligning to TRBD2. Germline V gives CDR1 MGHRA, CDR2 YSYEKL. J gave up 8 bases and V 1 base, and 10 bases lay outside the gene matches. This CDR3 is 16 amino acids long. CDR3 residues: CASSQVSAGEYYEQFF. CDR3 DNA: TGCGCCAGCAGCCAAGTCTCAGCGGGGGAATACTATGAGCAGTTCTTC.

J is TRBJ1-2 and V is TRBV15; D gene ambiguous. The CDR3 runs 13 residues. Germline V lookup: CDR1 LNHNV, CDR2 YYDKDF (reference sequence). V lost 0 bases and J lost 3, with 5 bases in between. The CDR3 loop is CATSRDSHYGYTF. The CDR3 DNA reads as TGTGCCACCAGCAGAGACAGCCACTATGGCTACACCTTC.

This chain uses TRBV5-6 with TRBJ2-4; TRBD1 matches 7 bases. Trimming removed 0 bases from V and 0 bases from J; junction bases left unmatched: 0. This CDR3 region has 15 residues. The V gene's germline CDR1 is SGHDT and CDR2 YYEEEE. The CDR3 loop is CASSLGQGAKNIQYF. CDR3 nucleotides: TGTGCCAGCAGCTTGGGACAGGGAGCCAAAAACATTCAGTACTTC.

The gene calls are TRBV5-6 and TRBJ2-2; D not certain. The CDR3 contains 12 residues. Germline loops: CDR1 SGHDT, CDR2 YYEEEE. Trimming stripped 1 base from V and 7 bases from J, with 5 bases between. This CDR3 reads CASSLQVGELFF. In DNA, the CDR3 is TGTGCCAGCAGCTTGCAAGTCGGGGAGCTGTTTTTT.

The chain couples TRBV19 to TRBJ1-5; D uncertain. From germline, CDR1 is LNHDA and CDR2 SQIVND (reference sequence). This CDR3 is 13 amino acids long. V lost 5 bases to trimming and J lost 7 bases, with 12 bases between them. The CDR3 bases are TGTGCCAGTAGTCCCGAGAGTTACCAGCCCCAGCATTTT. Protein: CASSPESYQPQHF.

This chain connects TRBV2 to TRBJ1-2; D not resolved. Germline V gene data show CDR1 as SNHLY and CDR2 as FYNNEI. CDR3 size: 10 residues. V was clipped by 3 bases and J by 7 bases, with 3 bases between them. CDR3 amino acids: CASSESGYTF. The CDR3 region has the DNA TGTGCCAGCAGTGAGTCTGGCTACACCTTC.

V gene TRBV7-9 combines with J gene TRBJ2-7, with D unresolved. Trimming stripped 1 base from V and 5 bases from J, with 6 bases between. Germline values: CDR1 SEHNR, CDR2 FQNEAQ (reference sequence). The CDR3 spans 12 residues. CDR3 loop: CASSLVVHEQYF. Here the CDR3 DNA reads TGTGCCAGCAGCTTAGTGGTCCACGAGCAGTACTTC.

This rearrangement joins TRBV7-3 to TRBJ2-5; a weak D match, TRBD1 (5 bases). V was clipped by 5 bases and J by 2 bases, with 12 bases between them. The CDR3 is 14 residues long. Per the germline V gene, CDR1 is SGHTA and CDR2 is FQGTGA. CDR3 DNA sequence: TGTGCCAGCAGCATGATTGGGGCTCAAGAGACCCAGTACTTC. Residues: CASSMIGAQETQYF.